The clone carrying this TCR beta chain has more than one count but fewer than ten. Its specificity is unknown. The sample originates from a study of fetal regulatory T cell absence and autoimmunity. Study-level information: IPEX patients had exocrine pancreas autoimmunity without clinical diabetes. Study outcomes and limitations: Some top pancreas TCR clones were over 85-fold enriched versus cord blood. The oligoclonal enrichment was interpreted as supporting antigen-driven pancreatic autoimmunity before birth in IPEX syndrome.

The survey-level immunoSEQ assay was used. The data were produced by immunoSEQ multiplex PCR, yet TCRdb's version contains in-frame clones alone and is incomplete. The repertoire consists of about 95,000 clones, with 55% to 75% occurring once and the leading ten covering roughly 2%. This CDR3 has 11 residues. V was shortened by 8 bases and J by 9 bases, with 11 bases between the two germline ends. CDR1 and CDR2 (germline): MNHNY, SVGAGI (reference sequence). This sequence originates from a male donor with IPEX syndrome. Input material: pancreas tissue. This chain links TRBV6-6 with TRBJ2-1; D may be TRBD1 (5 bases). The CDR3 region is CASGSGIEQFF. The CDR3 DNA is TGTGCCAGCGGGTCAGGGATTGAGCAGTTCTTC.